This T cell receptor beta chain was sequenced during a study of tumor and adjacent non-tumor tissue in lung cancer. The CDR3 consists of 16 residues. Germline V lookup: CDR1 SGHAT, CDR2 FQNNGV. RNA was extracted from bulk tissue without any cell sorting. This clonotype has only a few counts. Antigen: not known. One junction end disagrees with the germline gene, perhaps due to a read error. TCRbeta libraries were built with three rounds of nested PCR, modified from ARM-PCR. One entry per CDR3 protein, called by TCRdb with MiXCR from the multiplex PCR reads. The data hold some 80,000 distinct CDR3 sequences, with 72% observed a single time. Whole-study results and caveats: Normal lung showed higher cumulative top 100 clone frequency than tumor.

The receptor was derived from a woman in her 40s with non-small cell lung cancer. What was sequenced was lung tumor tissue. The chain has TRBV11-2 and TRBJ2-1, with 10 positions matching TRBD2. The CDR3 sequence is CVSSLGSLAGRNEQFF. CDR3 in DNA: TGTGTCAGCAGCTTGGGGTCACTAGCGGGGCGCAATGAGCAGTTCTTC.